Listed below are T cell receptor beta chains from one sample, sequenced in a study of T cell changes during pregnancy in multiple sclerosis. Clones were read by immunoSEQ multiplex PCR, and TCRdb kept only the in-frame ones, dropping some. Of about 60,000 clones listed, approximately 90% are singletons. The specimen was peripheral blood, collected in the second trimester of pregnancy. The receptors derive from a female donor with multiple sclerosis, enrolled in a pregnancy study. Each CDR3 is given with its conserved first and last residue. A D gene is named only where the DNA matches it firmly. The size field is filled for only some rows; it gives once, few, many or a size class.

abundance: .; j_gene: TRBJ1-5; v_gene: TRBV7-7; d_gene: TRBD1; CDR3aa: CASSSTGGGVQPQHF; CDR3nt: TGTGCTAGCAGCTCTACAGGGGGCGGCGTTCAGCCCCAGCATTTT
abundance: .; j_gene: TRBJ2-3; v_gene: TRBV5-1; d_gene: .; CDR3aa: CASSLEPGVNTDTQYF; CDR3nt: TGCGCCAGCAGCTTGGAACCGGGGGTGAACACAGATACGCAGTATTTT
abundance: .; j_gene: TRBJ2-1; v_gene: TRBV9; d_gene: TRBD2; CDR3aa: CASSLKALLTSGSSYNEQFF; CDR3nt: TGTGCCAGCAGCCTAAAGGCCCTTTTGACTAGCGGGAGCTCCTACAATGAGCAGTTCTTC
abundance: once; j_gene: TRBJ1-6; v_gene: TRBV9; d_gene: TRBD1; CDR3aa: CASSAGQGANSPLHF; CDR3nt: TGTGCCAGCAGCGCAGGACAGGGGGCCAATTCACCCCTCCACTTT
abundance: .; j_gene: TRBJ2-3; v_gene: TRBV13; d_gene: .; CDR3aa: CASSLEGGTDTQYF; CDR3nt: TGTGCCAGCAGCTTAGAAGGGGGCACAGATACGCAGTATTTT
abundance: .; j_gene: TRBJ2-5; v_gene: TRBV2; d_gene: .; CDR3aa: CASSFQGLQETQYF; CDR3nt: TGTGCCAGCAGTTTTCAGGGGTTGCAAGAGACCCAGTACTTC
abundance: once; j_gene: TRBJ2-7; v_gene: TRBV15; d_gene: .; CDR3aa: CATSAGYEQYF; CDR3nt: TGTGCCACCAGTGCGGGGTACGAGCAGTACTTC
abundance: .; j_gene: TRBJ2-7; v_gene: TRBV7-9; d_gene: .; CDR3aa: CASSTEGVLNPYEQYF; CDR3nt: TGTGCCAGCAGCACCGAGGGGGTCCTAAATCCCTACGAGCAGTACTTC
abundance: .; j_gene: TRBJ1-4; v_gene: TRBV18; d_gene: TRBD1; CDR3aa: CASSRSRGQENEKLFF; CDR3nt: TGTGCCAGCTCACGGTCGCGGGGACAGGAGAATGAAAAACTGTTTTTT
abundance: .; j_gene: TRBJ2-2; v_gene: TRBV5-8; d_gene: .; CDR3aa: CASSLFGRSLELFF; CDR3nt: TGTGCCAGCAGCTTGTTCGGTAGATCCTTGGAGCTGTTTTTT
abundance: .; j_gene: TRBJ2-3; v_gene: TRBV7-2; d_gene: TRBD2; CDR3aa: CASARRGSTDTQYF; CDR3nt: TGTGCCAGCGCTAGGCGGGGGAGCACAGATACGCAGTATTTT
abundance: .; j_gene: TRBJ1-1; v_gene: TRBV7-9; d_gene: .; CDR3aa: CASSLVPLVLRTDNTEAFF; CDR3nt: TGTGCCAGCAGCTTAGTTCCATTAGTTCTCCGGACAGACAACACTGAAGCTTTCTTT
abundance: .; j_gene: TRBJ1-1; v_gene: TRBV29-1; d_gene: .; CDR3aa: CSERENTEAFF; CDR3nt: TGCAGCGAGCGAGAGAACACTGAAGCTTTCTTT
abundance: .; j_gene: TRBJ2-5; v_gene: TRBV30; d_gene: .; CDR3aa: CAWKPKSFETQYF; CDR3nt: TGTGCCTGGAAGCCAAAAAGTTTCGAGACCCAGTACTTC
abundance: .; j_gene: TRBJ2-2; v_gene: TRBV18; d_gene: .; CDR3aa: CASSPLGLTGELFF; CDR3nt: TGTGCCAGCTCACCACTTGGACTTACCGGGGAGCTGTTTTTT
abundance: .; j_gene: TRBJ2-5; v_gene: TRBV1; d_gene: .; CDR3aa: CKESRGQQETQYF; CDR3nt: TGTAAAGAGTCCCGGGGACAGCAAGAGACCCAGTACTTC
abundance: .; j_gene: TRBJ2-5; v_gene: TRBV7-9; d_gene: TRBD2; CDR3aa: CASSPLKGLAGPGTQYF; CDR3nt: TGTGCCAGCAGCCCCCTTAAGGGACTAGCGGGGCCCGGGACCCAGTACTTC
abundance: .; j_gene: TRBJ1-1; v_gene: TRBV7-6; d_gene: TRBD1; CDR3aa: CASSSGQPNTEAFF; CDR3nt: TGTGCCAGCAGCTCGGGACAGCCGAACACTGAAGCTTTCTTT
abundance: .; j_gene: TRBJ1-1; v_gene: TRBV5-1; d_gene: .; CDR3aa: CATSRGYLNTEAFF; CDR3nt: TGCGCCACCTCAAGGGGGTACTTGAACACTGAAGCTTTCTTT
abundance: .; j_gene: TRBJ1-4; v_gene: TRBV7-9; d_gene: TRBD1; CDR3aa: CASSLTGGLALAF; CDR3nt: TGTGCCAGCAGCTTAACAGGGGGCCTGGCTTTGGCTTTT
abundance: .; j_gene: TRBJ2-1; v_gene: TRBV7-9; d_gene: .; CDR3aa: CASSLALRGSELDEQFF; CDR3nt: TGTGCCAGCAGCTTAGCGTTACGGGGGAGCGAATTGGATGAGCAGTTCTTC
abundance: .; j_gene: TRBJ1-1; v_gene: TRBV5-6; d_gene: TRBD1; CDR3aa: CASSLIWDRGATEAFF; CDR3nt: TGTGCCAGCAGCTTGATCTGGGACAGGGGTGCCACTGAAGCTTTCTTT
abundance: .; j_gene: TRBJ2-1; v_gene: TRBV7-2; d_gene: .; CDR3aa: CASSPLGGYNEQFF; CDR3nt: TGTGCCAGCAGCCCCCTGGGGGGTTACAATGAGCAGTTCTTC
abundance: once; j_gene: TRBJ2-1; v_gene: TRBV5-6; d_gene: .; CDR3aa: CASSTATGYPYNEQFF; CDR3nt: TGTGCCAGCAGCACCGCAACAGGGTACCCCTACAATGAGCAGTTCTTC
abundance: .; j_gene: TRBJ2-7; v_gene: TRBV6-5; d_gene: .; CDR3aa: CASSYSFTRYEQYF; CDR3nt: TGTGCCAGCAGTTACTCGTTTACTAGATACGAGCAGTACTTC
abundance: .; j_gene: TRBJ2-7; v_gene: TRBV7-2; d_gene: TRBD2; CDR3aa: CASSLSSVLAGDHYEQYF; CDR3nt: TGTGCCAGCAGCCTCTCCTCCGTTCTAGCGGGGGACCACTACGAGCAGTACTTC
abundance: .; j_gene: TRBJ1-2; v_gene: TRBV9; d_gene: TRBD1; CDR3aa: CASSARNRGNYGYTF; CDR3nt: TGTGCCAGCAGCGCCAGGAACAGGGGAAACTATGGCTACACCTTC
abundance: .; j_gene: TRBJ2-5; v_gene: TRBV18; d_gene: .; CDR3aa: CASHQTIGETQYF; CDR3nt: TGTGCCAGCCACCAAACTATTGGGGAGACCCAGTACTTC